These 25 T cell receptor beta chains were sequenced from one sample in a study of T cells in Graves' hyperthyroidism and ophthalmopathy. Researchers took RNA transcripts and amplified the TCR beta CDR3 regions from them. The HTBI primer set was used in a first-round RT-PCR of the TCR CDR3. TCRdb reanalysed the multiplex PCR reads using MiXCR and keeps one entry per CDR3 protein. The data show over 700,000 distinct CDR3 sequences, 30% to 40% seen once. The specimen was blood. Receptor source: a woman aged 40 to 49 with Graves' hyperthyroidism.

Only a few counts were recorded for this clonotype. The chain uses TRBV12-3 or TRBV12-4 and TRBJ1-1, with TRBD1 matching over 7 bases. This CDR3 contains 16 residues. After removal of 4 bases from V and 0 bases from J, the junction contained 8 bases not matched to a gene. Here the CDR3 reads CASSSSPDRLNTEAFF. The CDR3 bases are TGTGCCAGCAGTTCTTCCCCGGACAGGTTGAACACTGAAGCTTTCTTT.

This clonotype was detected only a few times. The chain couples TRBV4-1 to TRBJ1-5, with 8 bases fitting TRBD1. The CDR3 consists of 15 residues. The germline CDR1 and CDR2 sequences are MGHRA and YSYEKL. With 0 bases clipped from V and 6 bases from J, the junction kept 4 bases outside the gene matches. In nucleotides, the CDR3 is TGCGCCAGCAGCCAAGACAGGGGGCTCGGTCAGCCCCAGCATTTT. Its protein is CASSQDRGLGQPQHF.

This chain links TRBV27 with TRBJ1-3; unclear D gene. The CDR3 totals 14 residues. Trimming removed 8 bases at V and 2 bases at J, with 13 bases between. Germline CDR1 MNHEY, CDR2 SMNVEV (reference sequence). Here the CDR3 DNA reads TGTGCCAGCGGAGCTATGGGGACTGGAAACACCATATATTTT. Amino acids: CASGAMGTGNTIYF.

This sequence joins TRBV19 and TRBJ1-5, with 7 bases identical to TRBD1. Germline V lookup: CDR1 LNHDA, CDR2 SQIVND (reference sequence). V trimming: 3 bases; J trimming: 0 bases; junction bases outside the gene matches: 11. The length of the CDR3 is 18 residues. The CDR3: CASSIQRGGQYSNQPQHF. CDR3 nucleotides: TGTGCCAGTAGTATTCAGCGAGGGGGACAGTATAGCAATCAGCCCCAGCATTTT.

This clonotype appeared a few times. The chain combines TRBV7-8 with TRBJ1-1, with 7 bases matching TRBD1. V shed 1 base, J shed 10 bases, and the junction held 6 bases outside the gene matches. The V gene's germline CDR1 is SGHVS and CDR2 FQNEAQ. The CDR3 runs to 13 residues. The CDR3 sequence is CASSLGHTGAAFF. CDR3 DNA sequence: TGTGCCAGCAGCTTAGGACACACAGGGGCAGCTTTCTTT.

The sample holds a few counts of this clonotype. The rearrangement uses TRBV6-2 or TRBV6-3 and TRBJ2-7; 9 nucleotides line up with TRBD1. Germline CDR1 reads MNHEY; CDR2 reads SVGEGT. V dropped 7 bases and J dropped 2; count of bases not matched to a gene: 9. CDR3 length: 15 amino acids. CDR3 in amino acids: CASNLPGQGTYEQYF. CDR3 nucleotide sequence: TGTGCCAGCAATCTTCCGGGACAGGGCACCTACGAGCAGTACTTC.

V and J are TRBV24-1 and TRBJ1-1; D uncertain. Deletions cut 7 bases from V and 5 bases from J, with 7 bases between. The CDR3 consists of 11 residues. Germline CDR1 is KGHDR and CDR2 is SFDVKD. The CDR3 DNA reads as TGTGCCACCAGGGGCATTACTGAAGCTTTCTTT. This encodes CATRGITEAFF.

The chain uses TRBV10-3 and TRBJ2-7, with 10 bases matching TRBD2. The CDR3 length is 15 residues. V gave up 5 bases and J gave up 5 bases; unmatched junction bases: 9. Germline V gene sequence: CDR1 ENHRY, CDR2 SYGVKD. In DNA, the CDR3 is TGTGCCATCAGTATTTCCGGGACTAGCGTAGACGAGCAGTACTTC. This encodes CAISISGTSVDEQYF.

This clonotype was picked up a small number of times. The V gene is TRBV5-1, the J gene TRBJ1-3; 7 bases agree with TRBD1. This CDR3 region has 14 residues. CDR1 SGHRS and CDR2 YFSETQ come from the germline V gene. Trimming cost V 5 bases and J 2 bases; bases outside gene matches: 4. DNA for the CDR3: TGCGCCAGCAGTGATCAGGGGGCTGGAAACACCATATATTTT. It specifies CASSDQGAGNTIYF.

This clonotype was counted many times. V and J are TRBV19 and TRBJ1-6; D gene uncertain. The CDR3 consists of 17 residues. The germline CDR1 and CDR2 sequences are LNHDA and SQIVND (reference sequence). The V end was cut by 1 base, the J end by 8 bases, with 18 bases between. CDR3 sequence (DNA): TGTGCCAGTAGTATAGTTGGTGCGGGAGAAGTCCATTCACCCCTCCACTTT. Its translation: CASSIVGAGEVHSPLHF.

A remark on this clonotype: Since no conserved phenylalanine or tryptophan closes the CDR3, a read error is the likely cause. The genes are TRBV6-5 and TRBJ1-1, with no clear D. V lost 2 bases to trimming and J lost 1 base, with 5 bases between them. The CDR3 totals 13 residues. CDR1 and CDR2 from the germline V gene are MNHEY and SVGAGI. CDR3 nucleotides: TGTGCCAGCAGTTACCGACAGAACACTGAAGCTTTCTCT. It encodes CASSYRQNTEAFS.

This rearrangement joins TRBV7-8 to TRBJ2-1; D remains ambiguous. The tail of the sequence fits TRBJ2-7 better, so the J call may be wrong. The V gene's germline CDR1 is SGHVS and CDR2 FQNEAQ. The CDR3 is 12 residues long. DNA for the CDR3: TGTGCCAGCAGCTTGAGATACAATGAGCAGTACTTC. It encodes CASSLRYNEQYF.

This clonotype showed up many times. CDR3 bases: TGTGCCACCAGTGATACCCGACTAGGGCAGCCCCAGCATTTT. It is translated as CATSDTRLGQPQHF. The rearrangement links TRBV24-1 to TRBJ1-5, with D unresolved. V lost 3 bases, J lost 7 bases, and 12 bases lay in between. CDR3 length equals 14 residues. Germline loops: CDR1 KGHDR, CDR2 SFDVKD.

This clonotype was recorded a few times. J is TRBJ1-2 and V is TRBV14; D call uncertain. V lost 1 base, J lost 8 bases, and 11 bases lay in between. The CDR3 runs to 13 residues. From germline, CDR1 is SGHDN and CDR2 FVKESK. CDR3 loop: CASSQARVEGYTF. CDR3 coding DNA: TGTGCCAGCAGCCAAGCAAGGGTGGAGGGCTACACCTTC.

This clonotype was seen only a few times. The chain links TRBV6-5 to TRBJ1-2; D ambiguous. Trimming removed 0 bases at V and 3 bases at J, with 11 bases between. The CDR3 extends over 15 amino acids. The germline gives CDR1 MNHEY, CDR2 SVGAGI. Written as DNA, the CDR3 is TGTGCCAGCAGTTACTCGAGTTCGGGATACTATGGCTACACCTTC. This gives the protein CASSYSSSGYYGYTF.

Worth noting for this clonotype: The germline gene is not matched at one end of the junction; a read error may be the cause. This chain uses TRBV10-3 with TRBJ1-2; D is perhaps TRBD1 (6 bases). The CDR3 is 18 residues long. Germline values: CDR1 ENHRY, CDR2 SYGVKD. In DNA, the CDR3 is TGTGCCAGCAGTTCCGACAGGACTCGATACACTCCTAACTATGGCTACACCTTC. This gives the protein CASSSDRTRYTPNYGYTF.

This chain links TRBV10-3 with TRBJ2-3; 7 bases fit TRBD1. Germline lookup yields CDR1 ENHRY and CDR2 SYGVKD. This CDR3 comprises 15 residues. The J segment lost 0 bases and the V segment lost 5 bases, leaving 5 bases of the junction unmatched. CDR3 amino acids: CAISFDRASTDTQYF. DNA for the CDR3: TGTGCCATCAGTTTTGACAGGGCTAGCACAGATACGCAGTATTTT.

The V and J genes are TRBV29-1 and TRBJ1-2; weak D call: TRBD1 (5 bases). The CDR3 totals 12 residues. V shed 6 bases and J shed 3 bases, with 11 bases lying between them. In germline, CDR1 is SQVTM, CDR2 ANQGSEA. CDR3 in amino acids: CSVGGDDYGYTF. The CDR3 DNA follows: TGCAGCGTAGGAGGGGACGACTATGGCTACACCTTC.

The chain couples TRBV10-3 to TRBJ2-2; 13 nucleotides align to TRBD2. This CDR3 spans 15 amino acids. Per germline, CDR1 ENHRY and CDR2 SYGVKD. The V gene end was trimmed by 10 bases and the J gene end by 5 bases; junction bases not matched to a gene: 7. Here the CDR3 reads CASLPGLAGTGELFF. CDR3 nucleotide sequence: TGTGCCAGTCTCCCGGGACTAGCGGGGACCGGGGAGCTGTTTTTT.

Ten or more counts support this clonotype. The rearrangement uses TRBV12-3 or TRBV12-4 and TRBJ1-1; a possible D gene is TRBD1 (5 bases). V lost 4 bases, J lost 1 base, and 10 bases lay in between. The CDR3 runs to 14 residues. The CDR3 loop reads CASSWGGPNTEAFF. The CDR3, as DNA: TGTGCCAGCAGTTGGGGGGGTCCGAACACTGAAGCTTTCTTT.

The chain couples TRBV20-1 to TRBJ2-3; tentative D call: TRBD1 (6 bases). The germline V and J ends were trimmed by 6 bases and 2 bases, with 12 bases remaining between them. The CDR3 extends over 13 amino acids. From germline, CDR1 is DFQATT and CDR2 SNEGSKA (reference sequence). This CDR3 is CSAQGDNTDTQYF. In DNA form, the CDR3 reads TGCAGTGCACAAGGGGACAACACAGATACGCAGTATTTT.

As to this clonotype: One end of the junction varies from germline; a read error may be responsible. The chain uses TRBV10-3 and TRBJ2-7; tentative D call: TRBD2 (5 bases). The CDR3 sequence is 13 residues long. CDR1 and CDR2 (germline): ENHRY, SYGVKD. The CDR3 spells CASSDGLLYEQYF. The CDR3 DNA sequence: TGTGCCAGCAGTGACGGACTTCTCTACGAGCAGTACTTC.

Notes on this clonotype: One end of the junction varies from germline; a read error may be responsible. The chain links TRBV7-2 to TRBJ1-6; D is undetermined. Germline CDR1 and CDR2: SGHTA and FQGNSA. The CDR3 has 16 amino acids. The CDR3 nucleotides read TGCGCCAGCAGCTTCCTCCCCCGTCTTGTGGGTCCACCCCTCCACTTT. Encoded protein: CASSFLPRLVGPPLHF.

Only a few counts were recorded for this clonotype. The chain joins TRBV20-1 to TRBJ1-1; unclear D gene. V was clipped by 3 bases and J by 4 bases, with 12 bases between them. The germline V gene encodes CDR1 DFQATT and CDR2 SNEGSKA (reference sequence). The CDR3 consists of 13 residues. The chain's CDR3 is CSASTLRGTEAFF. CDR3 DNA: TGCAGTGCTAGCACCCTAAGAGGCACTGAAGCTTTCTTT.

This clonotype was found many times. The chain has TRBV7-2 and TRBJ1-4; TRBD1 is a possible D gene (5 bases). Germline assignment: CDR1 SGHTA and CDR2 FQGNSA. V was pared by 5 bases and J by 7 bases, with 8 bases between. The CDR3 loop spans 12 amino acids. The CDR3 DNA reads TGTGCCAGCAGCCGGGGCGGTGAAAAACTGTTTTTT. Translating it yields CASSRGGEKLFF.